The 26 T cell receptor beta chains reported below all come from one sample, sequenced in a study of shared clonotypes between healthy human individuals. The protocol was immunoSEQ multiplex PCR, while the TCRdb copy is restricted to in-frame clones and leaves out a portion. In the table there are roughly 320,000 clones, roughly 84% of which are singletons. The sample comprised memory CD8+ T cells sorted from blood. Subset in this sample: CD45RO+ cells pooled with CCR7-negative TemRA cells. The source is a young man in good health.

The chain links TRBV27 to TRBJ2-7; D perhaps matches TRBD2 (5 bases). Trimming stripped 3 bases from V and 4 bases from J, with 13 bases between. This CDR3 comprises 14 residues. Germline-derived CDR1 and CDR2 are MNHEY and SMNVEV (reference sequence). CDR3 coding DNA: TGTGCCAGCAGTTTCGCGGGCTCGGAATACGAGCAGTACTTC. Translation gives CASSFAGSEYEQYF.

V is TRBV5-1 and J is TRBJ2-5, with D perhaps TRBD2 (6 bases). The V and J ends lost 4 bases and 4 bases respectively, with 20 bases between them. This CDR3 has 16 amino acids. CDR1 and CDR2 from the germline V gene are SGHRS and YFSETQ. The CDR3 protein is CASSTGLPPLVETQYF. DNA of the CDR3: TGCGCCAGCAGCACCGGACTACCTCCCCTCGTAGAGACCCAGTACTTC.

V and J are TRBV5-6 and TRBJ2-7; 9 nucleotides match TRBD1. CDR3 length: 15 amino acids. CDR1 is SGHDT and CDR2 is YYEEEE in the germline V gene. V shed 4 bases and J 1 base; nucleotides not matched to a gene: 6. The CDR3 DNA follows: TGTGCCAGCAGCCCCGAACAGGGGGCGTCCTACGAGCAGTACTTC. It codes for CASSPEQGASYEQYF.

The chain carries TRBV13 and TRBJ2-1, with D possibly TRBD1 on 5 matching bases. This CDR3 has 13 residues. Trimming stripped 0 bases from V and 6 bases from J, with 6 bases between. Germline CDR1 is PRHDT and CDR2 is FYEKMQ (reference sequence). In DNA form, the CDR3 reads TGTGCCAGCAGCTTAGGTCAGGGCAATGAGCAGTTCTTC. Its translation is CASSLGQGNEQFF.

The gene calls are TRBV10-3 and TRBJ2-7; 8 bases are a match to TRBD2. The CDR3 has 15 residues. After removal of 6 bases from V and 7 bases from J, the junction contained 14 bases not matched to a gene. CDR1 ENHRY and CDR2 SYGVKD come from the germline V gene. Written as DNA, the CDR3 is TGTGCCATCAGCGGCGAAGAGCGGGAGCTTGAGGAGCAGTACTTC. This encodes CAISGEERELEEQYF.

This sequence joins TRBV5-1 and TRBJ2-5, with D perhaps matching TRBD1 (6 bases). The CDR3 length is 14 residues. Trimming pared 2 bases from V and 5 bases from J, leaving 13 bases between. The germline V gene has CDR1 SGHRS and CDR2 YFSETQ. The CDR3 sequence is CASSLTGIRETQYF. The CDR3 nucleotides are TGCGCCAGCAGCTTAACAGGGATAAGGGAGACCCAGTACTTC.

The rearrangement uses TRBV25-1 and TRBJ1-1; D ambiguous. The ends were cut back, 5 bases at V and 2 bases at J, with 12 bases in the middle. This CDR3 has 14 amino acids. The germline V gene has CDR1 MGHDK and CDR2 SYGVNS. As DNA, the CDR3 is TGTGCCAGCAGTTACGGCCGTTTAAACACTGAAGCTTTCTTT. As protein: CASSYGRLNTEAFF.

This chain uses TRBV5-5 with TRBJ2-7; D might be TRBD1 (6 bases). Looked up from germline, CDR1 is SGHKS and CDR2 is YYEKEE (reference sequence). Trimming left V 4 bases short and J 2 bases short, with 25 bases between. The CDR3 has 18 amino acids. This CDR3 is CASSVGPLQGRLPYEQYF. The CDR3, as DNA: TGTGCCAGCAGCGTGGGGCCGCTACAGGGTAGGCTACCCTACGAGCAGTACTTC.

The rearrangement links TRBV5-1 to TRBJ2-7; D is unclear. The CDR3 is made up of 13 amino acids. Germline V gene sequence: CDR1 SGHRS, CDR2 YFSETQ. V gave up 0 bases and J gave up 3 bases, with 7 bases separating them. CDR3 sequence reads: CASSLGQFYEQYF. The CDR3 DNA reads as TGCGCCAGCAGCTTGGGTCAGTTCTACGAGCAGTACTTC.

The chain recombines TRBV27 with TRBJ1-1; D is unclear. Germline V gene data show CDR1 as MNHEY and CDR2 as SMNVEV (reference sequence). V shed 2 bases and J shed 3 bases, with 13 bases lying between them. The CDR3 consists of 15 residues. CDR3: CASSLLMGRDTEAFF. The CDR3 DNA follows: TGTGCCAGCAGTTTACTCATGGGGAGAGACACTGAAGCTTTCTTT.

V usage is TRBV2 and J usage is TRBJ1-4; D is ambiguous. This CDR3 has 11 amino acids. The V and J ends lost 3 bases and 4 bases respectively, with 0 bases between them. Germline assignment: CDR1 SNHLY and CDR2 FYNNEI. The CDR3 nucleotides read TGTGCCAGCAGTGATAATGAAAAACTGTTTTTT. It encodes CASSDNEKLFF.

The CDR3 protein is CASSYVQAPVNYGYTF. For the CDR3, the DNA is TGTGCCAGCAGTTACGTCCAGGCCCCCGTTAACTATGGCTACACCTTC. The J gene is TRBJ1-2, the V gene TRBV6-5; no reliable D call. Trimming removed 2 bases from V and 1 base from J, with 14 bases in between. The CDR3 has 16 amino acids. Germline V gene sequence: CDR1 MNHEY, CDR2 SVGAGI.

Turning to this clone: The sample has other DNA sequences that encode this CDR3 too. The J gene is TRBJ2-7, the V gene TRBV11-2; D gene unclear. With 0 bases removed from V and 5 bases from J, the gap between germline ends came to 5 bases. There are 12 residues in the CDR3. CDR1 is SGHAT, CDR2 FQNNGV, per germline. CDR3 in DNA: TGTGCCAGCAGCTTAGAGGGTAACGAGCAGTACTTC. It encodes CASSLEGNEQYF.

The rearrangement links TRBV5-1 to TRBJ2-7; D remains unclear. V lost 1 base, J lost 0 bases, and 14 bases lay in between. This CDR3 has 16 amino acids. Germline V gene lookup returns CDR1 SGHRS and CDR2 YFSETQ. CDR3 bases: TGCGCCAGCAGCTTGCCTGTTCGGCCGGCCTCCTACGAGCAGTACTTC. Its translation is CASSLPVRPASYEQYF.

V is TRBV13 and J is TRBJ1-6; the match to TRBD1 covers 8 bases. V was pared by 0 bases and J by 13 bases, with 5 bases of the junction left unmatched. The CDR3 covers 14 residues. The germline V gene encodes CDR1 PRHDT and CDR2 FYEKMQ (reference sequence). In DNA form, the CDR3 reads TGTGCCAGCAGCTTAGGGGACAGGGACTGGCCCCTCCACTTT. It codes for CASSLGDRDWPLHF.

This clone appeared many times. The rearrangement joins TRBV5-6 to TRBJ2-7; weak D call: TRBD2 (6 bases). CDR1 is SGHDT, CDR2 YYEEEE, per germline. The V gene lost 4 bases and the J gene lost 6 bases, with 23 bases spanning the gap. CDR3 size: 16 residues. DNA for the CDR3: TGTGCCAGCAGCCTGGGGACTTCCTACGAAATCTCCGAGCAGTACTTC. Its translation is CASSLGTSYEISEQYF.

This clone was seen only once. V is TRBV4-1 and J is TRBJ2-7; D call uncertain. CDR3 size: 15 residues. The V end lost 0 bases, the J end lost 3 bases, and 12 bases lay between the germline ends. Germline CDR1 MGHRA, CDR2 YSYEKL. The CDR3 region is CASSQEGNLLYEQYF. CDR3 sequence (DNA): TGCGCCAGCAGCCAAGAAGGAAATTTGCTCTACGAGCAGTACTTC.

The V and J genes are TRBV2 and TRBJ2-7; 9 nucleotides align to TRBD1. Germline V gene data show CDR1 as SNHLY and CDR2 as FYNNEI. With V trimmed by 6 bases and J by 2 bases, 8 bases remained unmatched. The CDR3 has 15 residues. The CDR3 spells CASRGTRDRAYEQYF. In DNA form, the CDR3 reads TGTGCCAGCAGGGGGACCAGGGACAGGGCCTACGAGCAGTACTTC.

Comments on this clone: Additional DNA sequences in this sample encode the identical CDR3. The rearrangement joins TRBV13 to TRBJ2-7; 8 bases match TRBD2. The ends lost 1 base at V and 4 bases at J; junction bases unmatched: 0. CDR1 is PRHDT and CDR2 is FYEKMQ in the germline V gene (reference sequence). This CDR3 contains 13 residues. The CDR3 coding sequence is TGTGCCAGCAGCTTAGCGGGGGGGTACGAGCAGTACTTC. Its translation is CASSLAGGYEQYF.

The rearrangement uses TRBV27 and TRBJ2-3; 8 bases agree with TRBD2. This CDR3 has 15 residues. V gave up 5 bases and J gave up 0 bases; unmatched junction bases: 4. Germline V gene data show CDR1 as MNHEY and CDR2 as SMNVEV (reference sequence). The DNA of the CDR3 is TGTGCCAGCAGTATAGCGGGGTCTAGCACAGATACGCAGTATTTT. This gives the protein CASSIAGSSTDTQYF.

The V gene is TRBV11-2, the J gene TRBJ1-1; 12 nucleotides match TRBD1. Germline V gene lookup returns CDR1 SGHAT and CDR2 FQNNGV. Trimming at V came to 4 bases and at J to 3 bases, leaving 3 bases not matched to a gene. CDR3 length: 15 amino acids. CDR3 in amino acids: CASSSGTGGYTEAFF. CDR3 bases: TGTGCCAGCAGCTCGGGGACAGGGGGCTACACTGAAGCTTTCTTT.

There are a few counts of this clone. The J gene is TRBJ2-7, the V gene TRBV5-6; D is possibly TRBD1 (5 bases). V lost 4 bases to trimming and J lost 4 bases, with 12 bases between them. Germline-derived CDR1 and CDR2 are SGHDT and YYEEEE. This CDR3 is 13 amino acids long. The CDR3 sequence: CASSPGYGYEQYF. CDR3 sequence (DNA): TGTGCCAGCAGCCCAGGGTATGGGTACGAGCAGTACTTC.

The CDR3 loop is CASSQEGLAGIISYEQYF. The DNA for the CDR3 is TGCGCCAGCAGCCAAGAAGGGCTAGCGGGGATTATCTCCTACGAGCAGTACTTC. The chain recombines TRBV4-1 with TRBJ2-7, with 9 bases identical to TRBD2. The CDR3 totals 18 residues. With V trimmed by 0 bases and J by 0 bases, 9 bases remained unmatched. Germline V CDR1 and CDR2: MGHRA, YSYEKL.

The chain recombines TRBV6-6 with TRBJ2-7; no definite D call. The germline V gene has CDR1 MNHNY and CDR2 SVGAGI (reference sequence). V was pared by 0 bases and J by 5 bases, with 8 bases between. The CDR3 consists of 13 residues. The CDR3 nucleotides are TGTGCCAGCAGTTACTCGGACCCCGACGAGCAGTACTTC. Protein: CASSYSDPDEQYF.

The CDR3 loop is CASSQVLRPYEQYF. DNA for the CDR3: TGTGCCAGCAGCCAAGTGTTGCGGCCCTACGAGCAGTACTTC. The J gene is TRBJ2-7, the V gene TRBV14; D not certain. CDR1 is SGHDN and CDR2 is FVKESK in the germline V gene. The germline V and J ends were trimmed by 1 base and 2 bases, with 9 bases remaining between them. The CDR3 loop spans 14 amino acids. Full variable domain (remainder filled in from reference TRBV14 and TRBJ2-7): EAGVTQFPSHSVIEKGQTVTLRCDPISGHDNLYWYRRVMGKEIKFLLHFVKESKQDESGMPNNRFLAERTGGTYSTLKVQPAELEDSGVYFCASSQVLRPYEQYFGPGTRLTVT.

The V gene is TRBV6-5, the J gene TRBJ2-6; no clear D. The CDR3 has 14 amino acids. CDR1 is MNHEY and CDR2 is SVGAGI in the germline V gene. V was shortened by 6 bases and J by 2 bases, with 8 bases between the two germline ends. CDR3 nucleotide sequence: TGTGCCAGCAGCCCCTTAGCTGGGGCCAACGTCCTGACTTTC. Its translation is CASSPLAGANVLTF.